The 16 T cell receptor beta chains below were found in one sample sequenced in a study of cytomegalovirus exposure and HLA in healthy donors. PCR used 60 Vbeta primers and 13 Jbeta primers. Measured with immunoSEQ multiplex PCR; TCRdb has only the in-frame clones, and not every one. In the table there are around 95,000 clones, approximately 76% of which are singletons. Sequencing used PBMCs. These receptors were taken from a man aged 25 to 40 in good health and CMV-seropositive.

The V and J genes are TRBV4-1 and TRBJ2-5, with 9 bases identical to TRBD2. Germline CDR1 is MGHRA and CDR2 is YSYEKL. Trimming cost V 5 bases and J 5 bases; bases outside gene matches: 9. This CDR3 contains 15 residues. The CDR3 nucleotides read TGCGCCAGCAGCGGGGAGCGGGGGGCCGGGGAGACCCAGTACTTC. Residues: CASSGERGAGETQYF.

CDR3 DNA: TGTGCCAGCAGCTTGTTCACGGCAGATACGCAGTATTTT. Amino acid sequence: CASSLFTADTQYF. The chain links TRBV5-4 to TRBJ2-3; unclear D gene. The CDR3 length is 13 residues. Deletions cut 1 base from V and 4 bases from J, with 7 bases between. The germline V gene has CDR1 SGHNT and CDR2 YYREEE (reference sequence).

CDR3 in DNA: TGCGCCAGCAGCTCAACAGGACCTGTAGGGGGGGAGCTGTTTTTT. As protein: CASSSTGPVGGELFF. V is TRBV5-1 and J is TRBJ2-2, with D maybe TRBD1 (5 bases). Germline CDR1 and CDR2: SGHRS and YFSETQ. CDR3 length equals 15 residues. Trimming cost V 3 bases and J 8 bases, with 17 bases left between them.

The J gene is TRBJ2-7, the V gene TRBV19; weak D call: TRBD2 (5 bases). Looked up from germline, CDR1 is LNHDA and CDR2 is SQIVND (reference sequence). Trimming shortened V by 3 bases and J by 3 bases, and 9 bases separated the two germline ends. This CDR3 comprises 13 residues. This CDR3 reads CASSMRVGYEQYF. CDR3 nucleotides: TGTGCCAGTAGTATGAGGGTGGGCTACGAGCAGTACTTC.

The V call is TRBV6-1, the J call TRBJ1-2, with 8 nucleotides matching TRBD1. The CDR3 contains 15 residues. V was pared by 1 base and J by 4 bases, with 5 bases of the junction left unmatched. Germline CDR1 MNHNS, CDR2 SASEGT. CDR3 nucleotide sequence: TGTGCCAGCAGTGAAGAAACAGGGGGAGGCTATGGCTACACCTTC. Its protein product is CASSEETGGGYGYTF.

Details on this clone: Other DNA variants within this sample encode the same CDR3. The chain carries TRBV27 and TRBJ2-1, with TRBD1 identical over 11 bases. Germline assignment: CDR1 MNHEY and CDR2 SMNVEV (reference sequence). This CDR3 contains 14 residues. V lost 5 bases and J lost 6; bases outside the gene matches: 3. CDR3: CASSRTGGINEQFF. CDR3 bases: TGTGCCAGCAGTCGGACAGGGGGCATCAATGAGCAGTTCTTC.

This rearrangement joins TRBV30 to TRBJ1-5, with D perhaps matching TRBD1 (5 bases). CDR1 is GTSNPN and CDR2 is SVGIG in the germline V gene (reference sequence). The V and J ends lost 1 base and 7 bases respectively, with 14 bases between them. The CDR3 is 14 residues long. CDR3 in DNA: TGTGCCTGGAGTGAAACTGGGACTGGGCAGCCCCAGCATTTT. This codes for CAWSETGTGQPQHF.

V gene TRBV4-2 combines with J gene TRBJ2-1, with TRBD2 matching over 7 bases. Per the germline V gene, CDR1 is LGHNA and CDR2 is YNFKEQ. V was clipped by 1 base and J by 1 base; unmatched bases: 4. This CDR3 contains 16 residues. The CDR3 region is CASSQVEAGSYNEQFF. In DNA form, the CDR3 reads TGTGCCAGCAGCCAAGTTGAAGCGGGGTCCTACAATGAGCAGTTCTTC.

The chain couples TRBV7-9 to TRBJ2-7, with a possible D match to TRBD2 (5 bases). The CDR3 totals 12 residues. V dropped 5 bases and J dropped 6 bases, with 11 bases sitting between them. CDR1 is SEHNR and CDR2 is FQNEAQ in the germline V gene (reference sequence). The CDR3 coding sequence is TGTGCCAGCAGCGCCCCAGGACTCGAGCAGTACTTC. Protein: CASSAPGLEQYF.

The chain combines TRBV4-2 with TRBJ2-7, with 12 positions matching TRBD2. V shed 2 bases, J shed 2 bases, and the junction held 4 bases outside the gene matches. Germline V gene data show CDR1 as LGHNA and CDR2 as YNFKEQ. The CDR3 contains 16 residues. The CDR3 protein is CASSQSASGGAYEQYF. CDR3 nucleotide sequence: TGTGCCAGCAGCCAATCCGCTAGCGGGGGGGCCTACGAGCAGTACTTC.

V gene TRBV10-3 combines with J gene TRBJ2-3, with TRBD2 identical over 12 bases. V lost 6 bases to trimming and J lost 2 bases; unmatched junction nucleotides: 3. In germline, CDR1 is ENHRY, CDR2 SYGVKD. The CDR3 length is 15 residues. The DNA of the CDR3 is TGTGCCATCAGCAGACTAGCGGGGGACACAGATACGCAGTATTTT. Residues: CAISRLAGDTDTQYF.

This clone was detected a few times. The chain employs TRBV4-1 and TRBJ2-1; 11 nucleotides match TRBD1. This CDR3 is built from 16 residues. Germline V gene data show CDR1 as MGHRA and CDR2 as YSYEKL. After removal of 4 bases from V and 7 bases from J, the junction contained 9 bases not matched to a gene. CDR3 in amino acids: CASSRTGGDHDNEQFF. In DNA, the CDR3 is TGCGCCAGCAGCCGGACAGGGGGCGATCATGATAATGAGCAGTTCTTC.

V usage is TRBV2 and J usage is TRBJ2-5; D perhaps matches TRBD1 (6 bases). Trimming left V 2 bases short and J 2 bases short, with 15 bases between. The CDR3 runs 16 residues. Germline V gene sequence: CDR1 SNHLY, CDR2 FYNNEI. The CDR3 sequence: CASSESWVRGQETQYF. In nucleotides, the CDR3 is TGTGCCAGCAGTGAAAGTTGGGTCAGGGGTCAAGAGACCCAGTACTTC.

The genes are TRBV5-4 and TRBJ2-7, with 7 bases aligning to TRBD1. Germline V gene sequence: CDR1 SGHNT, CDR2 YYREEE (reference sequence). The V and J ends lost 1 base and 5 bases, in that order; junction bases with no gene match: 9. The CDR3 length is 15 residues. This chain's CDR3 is CASSLTLDRVHEQYF. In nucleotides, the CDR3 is TGTGCCAGCAGCTTGACCCTCGACAGGGTCCACGAGCAGTACTTC. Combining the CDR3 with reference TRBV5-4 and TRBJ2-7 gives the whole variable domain ETGVTQSPTHLIKTRGQQVTLRCSSQSGHNTVSWYQQALGQGPQFIFQYYREEENGRGNFPPRFSGLQFPNYSSELNVNALELDDSALYLCASSLTLDRVHEQYFGPGTRLTVT.

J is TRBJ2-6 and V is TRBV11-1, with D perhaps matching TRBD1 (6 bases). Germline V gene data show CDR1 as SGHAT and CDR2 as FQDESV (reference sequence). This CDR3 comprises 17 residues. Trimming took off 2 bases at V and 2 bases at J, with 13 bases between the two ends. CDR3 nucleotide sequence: TGTGCCAGCAGCTTAATGGACAGTATCGCTGGGGCCAACGTCCTGACTTTC. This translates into CASSLMDSIAGANVLTF.

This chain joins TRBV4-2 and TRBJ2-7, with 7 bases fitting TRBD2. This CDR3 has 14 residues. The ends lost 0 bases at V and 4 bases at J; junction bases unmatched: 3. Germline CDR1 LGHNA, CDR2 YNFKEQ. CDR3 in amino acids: CASSQDGEGYEQYF. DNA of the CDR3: TGTGCCAGCAGCCAAGATGGGGAGGGGTACGAGCAGTACTTC.